The sequence of this T cell receptor (beta chain) was determined in a study of T cells in localized non-small cell lung cancer. Repertoires were generated with immunoSEQ multiplex PCR, while TCRdb's copy carries only in-frame clones and drops some. Here the sample spans roughly 24,000 clones, approximately 90% being singletons. The CDR3 extends over 13 amino acids. V was cut by 4 bases and J by 5 bases, with 12 bases left in between. Per the germline V gene, CDR1 is SGHRS and CDR2 is YFSETQ. Sequenced here: peripheral blood, sampled before any cancer treatment. The chain joins TRBV5-1 to TRBJ2-5, with no clear D. The origin of this receptor is a female donor aged 60 or older with stage II squamous cell lung carcinoma. Written as DNA, the CDR3 is TGCGCCAGCAGCCCCCAGATTGGGGAGACCCAGTACTTC. Protein product: CASSPQIGETQYF.